This T cell receptor (beta chain) appears in the sequencing data of a study of T-cell memory formation after mild COVID-19. Study at large: TCR clusters mostly belonged to single donors.

Trimming cost V 5 bases and J 4 bases, with 11 bases left between them. Germline V gene data show CDR1 as SGHTA and CDR2 as FQGTGA. This CDR3 is 13 amino acids long. Using constant-segment primers, 5'RACE produced TCR alpha and TCR beta cDNA libraries carrying sample barcodes and UMIs. TCRdb re-derived calls from the 5' RACE reads in MiXCR, one entry per CDR3 protein. The data hold approximately 230,000 distinct CDR3 sequences, with about 15% observed a single time. Sequencing used PBMCs or a T cell subset sorted from them (not recorded which). The chain links TRBV7-3 to TRBJ1-2; D may be TRBD1 (6 bases). The sequence derives from a man between 18 and 29 years old who had mild COVID-19 (a few samples of this study predate the infection). Cell type and time point are not known. CDR3 residues: CASSPGVLYGYTF. CDR3 nucleotide sequence: TGTGCCAGCAGCCCAGGGGTACTCTATGGCTACACCTTC.